The 21 T cell receptor beta chains below were found in one sample sequenced in a study of cytomegalovirus exposure and HLA in healthy donors. Use of 60 Vbeta and 13 Jbeta primers characterized the PCR. Sequencing was performed with immunoSEQ multiplex PCR; in TCRdb, only in-frame clones are kept and a portion is missing. The sample has 120,000 to 150,000 clones; 82% are singletons. The specimen sequenced was PBMCs. The receptors stem from a male donor in good health and CMV-seronegative.

The J gene is TRBJ2-5, the V gene TRBV5-4; a possible D gene is TRBD1 (5 bases). The DNA end favors TRBJ2-7, so the J call may be wrong. Per the germline V gene, CDR1 is SGHNT and CDR2 is YYREEE (reference sequence). There are 16 residues in the CDR3. The CDR3 nucleotides are TGTGCCAGCAGCGCCGCCCCTGGGGCGTCTTCCTACGAGCAGTACTTC. Translating gives CASSAAPGASSYEQYF.

This chain joins TRBV25-1 and TRBJ2-7; 7 nucleotides match TRBD1. The CDR3 spans 15 residues. Germline V gives CDR1 MGHDK, CDR2 SYGVNS. Trimming took 4 bases from V and 1 from J; bases not matched to a gene: 7. CDR3 nucleotide sequence: TGTGCCAGCAGTGGACCGGGACAGAAGTCCTACGAGCAGTACTTC. Encoded protein: CASSGPGQKSYEQYF.

The genes are TRBV19 and TRBJ1-1; 10 nucleotides agree with TRBD1. The CDR3 has 16 amino acids. Germline V gives CDR1 LNHDA, CDR2 SQIVND (reference sequence). The ends lost 5 bases at V and 2 bases at J; junction bases unmatched: 8. The CDR3 loop reads CASSSPGTGVNTEAFF. The CDR3 bases are TGTGCCAGTAGTTCCCCCGGGACAGGGGTCAACACTGAAGCTTTCTTT.

The chain employs TRBV28 and TRBJ2-1, with TRBD2 matching 7 bases. The CDR3 has 14 amino acids. Germline V gene sequence: CDR1 MDHEN, CDR2 SYDVKM. The junction had 9 bases not matched to a gene; V was cut back by 6 bases and J by 7 bases. DNA of the CDR3: TGTGCCAGCAGCTGGCTAGCGGTGGGTAATGAGCAGTTCTTC. Translated: CASSWLAVGNEQFF.

The CDR3 spells CASSLVKGTWTYEQYF. CDR3 in DNA: TGTGCCAGCAGCTTAGTGAAGGGGACATGGACCTACGAGCAGTACTTC. The V call is TRBV11-2, the J call TRBJ2-7, with a weak D call TRBD1 (6 bases). The CDR3 loop spans 16 amino acids. Germline V CDR1 and CDR2: SGHAT, FQNNGV. Trimming pared 1 base from V and 2 bases from J, leaving 15 bases between.

The chain joins TRBV5-6 to TRBJ2-2; a weak D match, TRBD1 (6 bases). Germline-derived CDR1 and CDR2 are SGHDT and YYEEEE. The CDR3 has 17 residues. Trimming took 4 bases from V and 3 from J, leaving 19 bases between them. This chain's CDR3 is CASSPSSGVGYTGELFF. The CDR3 nucleotides are TGTGCCAGCAGCCCCAGTTCAGGGGTAGGGTACACCGGGGAGCTGTTTTTT.

The chain couples TRBV11-2 to TRBJ2-2; 9 bases map to TRBD2. The germline V gene has CDR1 SGHAT and CDR2 FQNNGV. The J segment lost 6 bases and the V segment lost 1 base, leaving 12 bases of the junction unmatched. The CDR3 runs to 18 residues. Written as DNA, the CDR3 is TGTGCCAGCAGCTTAGGGGCCTTGCTAGCGGGAAGGGCCGGGGAGCTGTTTTTT. Protein sequence: CASSLGALLAGRAGELFF.

The chain employs TRBV6-1 and TRBJ2-1, with 7 bases identical to TRBD2. The length of the CDR3 is 15 residues. The germline CDR1 and CDR2 sequences are MNHNS and SASEGT. J gave up 6 bases and V 4 bases, and 9 bases lay outside the gene matches. The CDR3 loop is CASSVAGEIGNEQFF. DNA of the CDR3: TGTGCCAGCAGTGTCGCGGGAGAAATTGGCAATGAGCAGTTCTTC.

V is TRBV6-1 and J is TRBJ2-2; D is possibly TRBD2 (6 bases). Germline values: CDR1 MNHNS, CDR2 SASEGT. Trimming cost V 5 bases and J 5 bases, with 9 bases left between them. This CDR3 is 13 amino acids long. In nucleotides, the CDR3 is TGTGCCAGCAGTTATGGGAGGACCGGGGAGCTGTTTTTT. Amino acids: CASSYGRTGELFF.

The rearrangement uses TRBV27 and TRBJ2-7; 8 bases fit TRBD1. The trim removed 2 bases at V and 1 base at J, leaving 1 base unmatched. The germline V gene has CDR1 MNHEY and CDR2 SMNVEV (reference sequence). CDR3 length: 14 amino acids. The CDR3 reads CASSLTGGSYEQYF. DNA of the CDR3: TGTGCCAGCAGTTTAACAGGGGGATCCTACGAGCAGTACTTC.

The rearrangement links TRBV30 to TRBJ1-6; 8 nucleotides align to TRBD1. The length of the CDR3 is 14 residues. Germline values: CDR1 GTSNPN, CDR2 SVGIG (reference sequence). The J segment lost 7 bases and the V segment lost 1 base, leaving 3 bases of the junction unmatched. The chain's CDR3 is CAWSGTGRNSPLHF. The CDR3 DNA is TGTGCCTGGAGTGGGACAGGGCGGAATTCACCCCTCCACTTT.

This chain connects TRBV7-7 to TRBJ2-1, with D perhaps matching TRBD2 (5 bases). This CDR3 has 15 amino acids. Trimming cost V 2 bases and J 0 bases, with 8 bases left between them. Germline loops: CDR1 SSHAT, CDR2 FNYEAQ (reference sequence). The CDR3 bases are TGTGCCAGCAGCTTAAGTAGCGACTCCTACAATGAGCAGTTCTTC. Its protein is CASSLSSDSYNEQFF.

This clone was recorded once. The gene calls are TRBV14 and TRBJ2-5; D is possibly TRBD2 (6 bases). Between the trimmed V and J ends, which lost 0 bases and 1 base, there was a span of 15 bases. This CDR3 is 17 amino acids long. CDR1 SGHDN and CDR2 FVKESK come from the germline V gene. CDR3: CASSQDWREVGQETQYF. The CDR3 coding sequence is TGTGCCAGCAGCCAAGATTGGAGGGAGGTCGGCCAAGAGACCCAGTACTTC.

The rearrangement joins TRBV10-1 to TRBJ1-5; 9 positions match TRBD1. CDR3 size: 17 residues. The V segment lost 10 bases and the J segment 1 base; nucleotides outside the gene matches: 14. Germline V gene lookup returns CDR1 WNHNN and CDR2 SYGVQD (reference sequence). The CDR3: CATLRDRELRSNQPQHF. CDR3 in DNA: TGCGCCACCTTACGGGACAGGGAGTTAAGGAGCAATCAGCCCCAGCATTTT.

The chain employs TRBV27 and TRBJ2-1; 16 bases are a match to TRBD2. The CDR3 runs 20 residues. CDR1 and CDR2 from the germline V gene are MNHEY and SMNVEV (reference sequence). V was clipped by 5 bases and J by 0 bases; unmatched bases: 10. The CDR3 loop reads CASSRNSGTSGRASYNEQFF. In DNA form, the CDR3 reads TGTGCCAGCAGTCGAAATTCCGGGACTAGCGGGAGGGCCTCCTACAATGAGCAGTTCTTC.

The J gene is TRBJ2-3, the V gene TRBV5-5, with D unresolved. V gave up 4 bases and J gave up 1 base, with 7 bases separating them. This CDR3 is 13 amino acids long. The germline V gene has CDR1 SGHKS and CDR2 YYEKEE (reference sequence). The CDR3 sequence: CASSLPGTDTQYF. Here the CDR3 DNA reads TGTGCCAGCAGCCTGCCGGGCACAGATACGCAGTATTTT.

This chain links TRBV6-5 with TRBJ2-7; TRBD1 aligns across 7 bases. Trimming took 0 bases from V and 1 from J; bases not matched to a gene: 3. Germline V gene sequence: CDR1 MNHEY, CDR2 SVGAGI. The CDR3 is made up of 15 amino acids. The CDR3 DNA follows: TGTGCCAGCAGTTACTCGGGACAGCTATCCTACGAGCAGTACTTC. Translated, it gives CASSYSGQLSYEQYF.

The gene calls are TRBV13 and TRBJ2-3, with 8 bases identical to TRBD2. Germline V gene lookup returns CDR1 PRHDT and CDR2 FYEKMQ (reference sequence). This CDR3 region has 15 residues. J lost 4 bases, V lost 3 bases, and 6 bases had no gene match. The CDR3 DNA reads as TGTGCCAGCAGCTTCTGGAGCGGGAGTTCAGATACGCAGTATTTT. This codes for CASSFWSGSSDTQYF.

This clone was observed a single time. This rearrangement joins TRBV27 to TRBJ1-1; D unclear. V was trimmed by 5 bases and J by 5 bases, leaving 18 bases between them. The germline V gene has CDR1 MNHEY and CDR2 SMNVEV (reference sequence). The CDR3 sequence is 15 residues long. This chain's CDR3 is CASSPLGLGRTEAFF. In nucleotides, the CDR3 is TGTGCCAGCAGTCCCCTGGGGTTGGGGAGGACTGAAGCTTTCTTT.

This clone was detected only once. This rearrangement joins TRBV7-4 to TRBJ2-7; possible D gene TRBD1, 6 bases. Trimming left V 4 bases short and J 1 base short, with 20 bases between. The CDR3 has 17 residues. Germline loops: CDR1 SGHVT, CDR2 SQSDAQ. CDR3 sequence: CASSSKSPGAASYEQYF. The CDR3, as DNA: TGTGCCAGCAGCTCTAAGTCCCCAGGGGCGGCTTCCTACGAGCAGTACTTC.

The V call is TRBV28, the J call TRBJ2-7; the D gene is possibly TRBD2 (6 bases). CDR1 and CDR2 from the germline V gene are MDHEN and SYDVKM. The CDR3 has 15 residues. Trimming shortened V by 5 bases and J by 9 bases, and 23 bases separated the two germline ends. The CDR3 DNA reads as TGTGCCAGCAGTGTGCCGGGACTGTTCCTTCTGGGGCAGTACTTC. It encodes CASSVPGLFLLGQYF.